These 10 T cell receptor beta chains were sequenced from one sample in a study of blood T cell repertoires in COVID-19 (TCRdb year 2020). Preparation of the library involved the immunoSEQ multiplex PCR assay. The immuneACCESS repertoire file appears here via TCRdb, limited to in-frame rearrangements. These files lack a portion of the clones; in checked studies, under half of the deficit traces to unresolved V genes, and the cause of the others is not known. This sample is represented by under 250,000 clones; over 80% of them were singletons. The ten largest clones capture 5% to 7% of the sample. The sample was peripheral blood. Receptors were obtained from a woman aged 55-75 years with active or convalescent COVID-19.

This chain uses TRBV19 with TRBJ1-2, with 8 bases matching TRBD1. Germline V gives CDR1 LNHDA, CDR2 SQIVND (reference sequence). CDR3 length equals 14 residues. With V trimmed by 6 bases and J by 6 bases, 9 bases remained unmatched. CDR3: CASRGPDRANGYTF. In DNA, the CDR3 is TGTGCCAGTAGAGGCCCGGACAGGGCAAATGGCTACACCTTC.

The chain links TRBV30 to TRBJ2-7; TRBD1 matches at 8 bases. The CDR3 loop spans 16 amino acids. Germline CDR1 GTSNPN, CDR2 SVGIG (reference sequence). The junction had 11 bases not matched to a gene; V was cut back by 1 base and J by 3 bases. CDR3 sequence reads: CAWSGYRDRTIYEQYF. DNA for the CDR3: TGTGCCTGGAGTGGTTACCGGGACAGGACAATCTACGAGCAGTACTTC.

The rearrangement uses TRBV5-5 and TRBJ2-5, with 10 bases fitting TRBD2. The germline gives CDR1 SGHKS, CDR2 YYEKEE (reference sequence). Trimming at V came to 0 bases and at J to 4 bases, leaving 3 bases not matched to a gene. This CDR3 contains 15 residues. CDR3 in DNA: TGTGCCAGCAGCTTGGGGCTAGCGGGAGCAGAGACCCAGTACTTC. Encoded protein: CASSLGLAGAETQYF.

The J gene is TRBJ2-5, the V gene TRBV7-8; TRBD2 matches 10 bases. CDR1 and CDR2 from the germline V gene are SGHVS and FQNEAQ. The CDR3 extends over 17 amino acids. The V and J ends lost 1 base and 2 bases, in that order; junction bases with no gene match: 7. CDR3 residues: CASSLGLAGEIQETQYF. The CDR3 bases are TGTGCCAGCAGCTTAGGGCTAGCGGGGGAAATACAAGAGACCCAGTACTTC.

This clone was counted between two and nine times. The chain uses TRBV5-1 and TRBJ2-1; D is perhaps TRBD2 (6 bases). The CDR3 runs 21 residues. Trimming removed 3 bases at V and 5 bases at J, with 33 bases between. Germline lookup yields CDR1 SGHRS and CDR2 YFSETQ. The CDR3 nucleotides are TGCGCCAGCAGCTCTACTCCCCAGGGCGGAGGGTATGATGGTATGGACAATGAGCAGTTCTTC. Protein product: CASSSTPQGGGYDGMDNEQFF.

The CDR3 nucleotides are TGTGCCAGCAGCCAAGGCCGGACTACCTACGAGCAGTACTTC. Translated: CASSQGRTTYEQYF. The chain links TRBV3-1 (or the pseudogene TRBV3-2) to TRBJ2-7; possible D gene TRBD2, 6 bases. Trimming removed 1 base from V and 2 bases from J, with 9 bases in between. Germline V gene data show CDR1 as LGHDT and CDR2 as YNNKEL (reference sequence). This CDR3 is 14 amino acids long.

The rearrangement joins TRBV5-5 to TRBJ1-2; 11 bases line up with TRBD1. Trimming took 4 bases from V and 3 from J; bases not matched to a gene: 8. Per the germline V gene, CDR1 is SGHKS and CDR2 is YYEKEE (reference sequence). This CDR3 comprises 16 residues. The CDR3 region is CASSRDRGTLYYGYTF. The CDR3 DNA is TGTGCCAGCAGCAGGGACAGGGGGACGTTATACTATGGCTACACCTTC.

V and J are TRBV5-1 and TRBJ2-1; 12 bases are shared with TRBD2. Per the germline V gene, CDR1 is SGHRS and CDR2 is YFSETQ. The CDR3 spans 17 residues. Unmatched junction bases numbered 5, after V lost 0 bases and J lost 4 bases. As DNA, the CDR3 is TGCGCCAGCAGCTTGGTCCCTAGCGGGGGGGGATACAATGAGCAGTTCTTC. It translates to CASSLVPSGGGYNEQFF.

DNA for the CDR3: TGTGCCAGCAGTGGGGACAGCTATGGCTACACCTTC. Residues: CASSGDSYGYTF. The chain couples TRBV2 to TRBJ1-2; 7 bases fit TRBD1. V was clipped by 4 bases and J by 4 bases; unmatched bases: 0. Germline CDR1 and CDR2: SNHLY and FYNNEI. This CDR3 has 12 amino acids.

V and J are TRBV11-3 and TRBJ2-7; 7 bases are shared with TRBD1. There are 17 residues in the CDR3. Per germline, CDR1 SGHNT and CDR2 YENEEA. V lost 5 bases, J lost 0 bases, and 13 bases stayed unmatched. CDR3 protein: CASSPYPTGTSSYEQYF. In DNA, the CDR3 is TGTGCCAGCAGCCCCTACCCGACAGGGACGAGCTCCTACGAGCAGTACTTC. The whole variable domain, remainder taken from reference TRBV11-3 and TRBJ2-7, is EAGVVQSPRYKIIEKKQPVAFWCNPISGHNTLYWYLQNLGQGPELLIRYENEEAVDDSQLPKDRFSAERLKGVDSTLKIQPAELGDSAVYLCASSPYPTGTSSYEQYFGPGTRLTVT.